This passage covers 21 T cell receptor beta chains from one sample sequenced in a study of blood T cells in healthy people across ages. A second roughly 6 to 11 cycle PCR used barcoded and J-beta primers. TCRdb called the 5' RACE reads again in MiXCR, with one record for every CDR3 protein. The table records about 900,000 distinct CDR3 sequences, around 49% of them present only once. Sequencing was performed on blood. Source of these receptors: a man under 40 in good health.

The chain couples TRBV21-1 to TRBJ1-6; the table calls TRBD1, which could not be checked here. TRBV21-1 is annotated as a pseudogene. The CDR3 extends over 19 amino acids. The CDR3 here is CASSKDHRGPLQSNSPLHF. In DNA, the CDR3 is TGTGCCAGCAGCAAAGACCACAGGGGGCCCTTACAATCAAATTCACCCCTCCACTTT.

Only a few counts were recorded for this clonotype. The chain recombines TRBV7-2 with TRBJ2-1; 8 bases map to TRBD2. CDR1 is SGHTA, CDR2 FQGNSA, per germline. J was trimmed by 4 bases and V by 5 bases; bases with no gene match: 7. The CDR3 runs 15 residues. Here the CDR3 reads CASSISGGRYNEQFF. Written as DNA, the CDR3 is TGTGCCAGCAGCATAAGCGGGGGTCGATACAATGAGCAGTTCTTC.

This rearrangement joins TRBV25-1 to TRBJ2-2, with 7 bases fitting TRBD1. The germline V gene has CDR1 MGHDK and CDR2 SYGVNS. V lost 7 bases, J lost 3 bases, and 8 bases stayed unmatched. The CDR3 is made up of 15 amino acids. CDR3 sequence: CASTDRAFDTGELFF. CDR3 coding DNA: TGTGCCAGCACAGACAGGGCGTTCGACACCGGGGAGCTGTTTTTT.

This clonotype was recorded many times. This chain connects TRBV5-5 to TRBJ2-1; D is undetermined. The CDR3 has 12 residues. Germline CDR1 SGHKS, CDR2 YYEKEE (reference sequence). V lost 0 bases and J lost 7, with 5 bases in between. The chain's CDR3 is CASSLGVNEQFF. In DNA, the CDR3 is TGTGCCAGCAGCTTGGGGGTTAATGAGCAGTTCTTC.

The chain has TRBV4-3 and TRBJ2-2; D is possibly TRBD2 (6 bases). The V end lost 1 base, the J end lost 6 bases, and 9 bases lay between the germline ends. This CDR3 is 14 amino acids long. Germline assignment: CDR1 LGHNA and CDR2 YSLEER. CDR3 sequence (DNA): TGCGCCAGCAGCCAAGCTGCGGGGTCCGGGGAGCTGTTTTTT. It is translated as CASSQAAGSGELFF.

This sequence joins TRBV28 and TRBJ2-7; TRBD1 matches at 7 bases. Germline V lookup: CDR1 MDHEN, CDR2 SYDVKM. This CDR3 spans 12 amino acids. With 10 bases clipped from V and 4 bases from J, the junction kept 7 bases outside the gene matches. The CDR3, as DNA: TGTGCCACCGCGACAGGGACGTACGAGCAGTACTTC. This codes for CATATGTYEQYF.

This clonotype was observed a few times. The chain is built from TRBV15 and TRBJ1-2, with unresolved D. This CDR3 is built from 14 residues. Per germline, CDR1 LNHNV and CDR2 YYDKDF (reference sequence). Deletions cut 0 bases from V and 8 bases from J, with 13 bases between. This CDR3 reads CATSRDREASGYTF. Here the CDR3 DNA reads TGTGCCACCAGCAGAGATCGTGAGGCGTCGGGCTACACCTTC.

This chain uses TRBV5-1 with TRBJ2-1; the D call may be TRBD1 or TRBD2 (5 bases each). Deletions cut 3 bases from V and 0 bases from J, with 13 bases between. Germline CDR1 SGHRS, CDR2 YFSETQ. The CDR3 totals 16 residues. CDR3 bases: TGCGCCAGCAGCTGGGGGACGGCTAGCTCCTACAATGAGCAGTTCTTC. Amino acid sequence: CASSWGTASSYNEQFF.

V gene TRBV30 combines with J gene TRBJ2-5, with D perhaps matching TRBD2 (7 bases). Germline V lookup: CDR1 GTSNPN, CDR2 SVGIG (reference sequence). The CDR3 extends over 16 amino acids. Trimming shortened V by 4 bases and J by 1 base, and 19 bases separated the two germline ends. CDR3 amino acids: CAWTHRGATIQETQYF. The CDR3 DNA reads TGTGCCTGGACCCACCGGGGGGCCACGATCCAAGAGACCCAGTACTTC.

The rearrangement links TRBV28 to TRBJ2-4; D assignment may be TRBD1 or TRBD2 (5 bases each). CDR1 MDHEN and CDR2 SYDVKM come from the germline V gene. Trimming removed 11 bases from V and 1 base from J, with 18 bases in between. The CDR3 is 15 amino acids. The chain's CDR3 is CASGWLEGAKNIQYF. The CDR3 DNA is TGTGCCTCAGGGTGGCTTGAGGGGGCCAAAAACATTCAGTACTTC.

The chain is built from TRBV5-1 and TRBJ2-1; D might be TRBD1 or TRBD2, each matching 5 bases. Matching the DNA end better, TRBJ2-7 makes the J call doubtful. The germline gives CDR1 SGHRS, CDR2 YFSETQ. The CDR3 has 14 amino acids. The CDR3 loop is CASSLVGVLNEQYF. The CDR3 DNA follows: TGCGCCAGCAGCTTGGTGGGGGTCCTCAATGAGCAGTACTTC.

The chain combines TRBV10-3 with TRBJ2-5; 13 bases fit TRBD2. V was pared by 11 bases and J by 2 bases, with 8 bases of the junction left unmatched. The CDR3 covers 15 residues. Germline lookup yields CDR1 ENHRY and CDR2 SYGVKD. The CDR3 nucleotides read TGTGCCGTGAGGACTAGCGGGGGAGGGCAAGAGACCCAGTACTTC. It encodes CAVRTSGGGQETQYF.

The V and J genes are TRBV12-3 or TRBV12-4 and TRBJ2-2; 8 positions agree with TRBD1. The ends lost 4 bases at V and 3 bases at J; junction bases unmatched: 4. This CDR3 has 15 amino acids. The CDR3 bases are TGTGCCAGCAGTTCCTCGGACAGGGACACCGGGGAGCTGTTTTTT. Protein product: CASSSSDRDTGELFF.

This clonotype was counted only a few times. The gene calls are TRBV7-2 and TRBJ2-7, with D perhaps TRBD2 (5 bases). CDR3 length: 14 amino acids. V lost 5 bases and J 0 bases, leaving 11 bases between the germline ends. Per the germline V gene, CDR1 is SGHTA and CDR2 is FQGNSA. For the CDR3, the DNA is TGTGCCAGCAGCCGCGGGTCGAGCTCCTACGAGCAGTACTTC. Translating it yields CASSRGSSSYEQYF.

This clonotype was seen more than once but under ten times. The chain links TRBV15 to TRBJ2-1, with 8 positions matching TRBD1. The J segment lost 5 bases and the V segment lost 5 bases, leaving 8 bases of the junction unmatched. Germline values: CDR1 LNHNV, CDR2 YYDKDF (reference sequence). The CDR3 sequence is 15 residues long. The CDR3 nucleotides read TGTGCCACCAGCCCAAGACAGGGGTCCCACAATGAGCAGTTCTTC. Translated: CATSPRQGSHNEQFF.

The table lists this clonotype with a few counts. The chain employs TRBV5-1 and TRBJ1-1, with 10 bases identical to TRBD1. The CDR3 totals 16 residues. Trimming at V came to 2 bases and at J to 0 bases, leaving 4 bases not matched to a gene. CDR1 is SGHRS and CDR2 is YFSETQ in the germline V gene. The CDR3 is CASSFGQGGMNTEAFF. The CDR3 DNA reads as TGCGCCAGCAGCTTTGGACAGGGGGGGATGAACACTGAAGCTTTCTTT. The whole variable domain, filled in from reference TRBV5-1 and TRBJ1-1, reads KAGVTQTPRYLIKTRGQQVTLSCSPISGHRSVSWYQQTPGQGLQFLFEYFSETQRNKGNFPGRFSGRQFSNSRSEMNVSTLELGDSALYLCASSFGQGGMNTEAFFGQGTRLTVV.

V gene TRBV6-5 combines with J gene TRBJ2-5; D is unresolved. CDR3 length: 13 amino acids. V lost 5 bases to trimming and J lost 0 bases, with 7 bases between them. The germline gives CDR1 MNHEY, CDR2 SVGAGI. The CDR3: CASSPMYQETQYF. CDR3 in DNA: TGTGCCAGCAGTCCGATGTACCAAGAGACCCAGTACTTC.

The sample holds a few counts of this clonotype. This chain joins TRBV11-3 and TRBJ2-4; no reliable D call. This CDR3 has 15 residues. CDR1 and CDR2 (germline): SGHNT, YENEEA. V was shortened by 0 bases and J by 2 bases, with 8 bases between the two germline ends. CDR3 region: CASSLEGSPKNIQYF. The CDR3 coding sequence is TGTGCCAGCAGCTTAGAGGGGTCCCCCAAAAACATTCAGTACTTC.

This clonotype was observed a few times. The CDR3 coding sequence is TGCGCCAGCCAGAAACAGGGGAACACTGAAGCTTTCTTT. Amino acid sequence: CASQKQGNTEAFF. This chain joins TRBV5-1 and TRBJ1-1, with D possibly matching TRBD1 (6 bases). CDR1 is SGHRS and CDR2 is YFSETQ in the germline V gene. V gave up 7 bases and J gave up 1 base, with 11 bases separating them. This CDR3 spans 13 amino acids.

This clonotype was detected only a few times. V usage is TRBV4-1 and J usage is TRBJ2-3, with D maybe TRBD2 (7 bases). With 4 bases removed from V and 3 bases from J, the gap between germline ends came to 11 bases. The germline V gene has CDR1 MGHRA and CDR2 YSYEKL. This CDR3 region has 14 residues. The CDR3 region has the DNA TGCGCCAGCAGCCCGGGGGGCGCTACAGATACGCAGTATTTT. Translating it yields CASSPGGATDTQYF.

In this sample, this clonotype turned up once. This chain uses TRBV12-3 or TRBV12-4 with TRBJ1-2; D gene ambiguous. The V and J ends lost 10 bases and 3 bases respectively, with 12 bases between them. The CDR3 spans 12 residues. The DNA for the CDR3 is TGTGCCACCCACGGACGGCACTATGGCTACACCTTC. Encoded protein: CATHGRHYGYTF.